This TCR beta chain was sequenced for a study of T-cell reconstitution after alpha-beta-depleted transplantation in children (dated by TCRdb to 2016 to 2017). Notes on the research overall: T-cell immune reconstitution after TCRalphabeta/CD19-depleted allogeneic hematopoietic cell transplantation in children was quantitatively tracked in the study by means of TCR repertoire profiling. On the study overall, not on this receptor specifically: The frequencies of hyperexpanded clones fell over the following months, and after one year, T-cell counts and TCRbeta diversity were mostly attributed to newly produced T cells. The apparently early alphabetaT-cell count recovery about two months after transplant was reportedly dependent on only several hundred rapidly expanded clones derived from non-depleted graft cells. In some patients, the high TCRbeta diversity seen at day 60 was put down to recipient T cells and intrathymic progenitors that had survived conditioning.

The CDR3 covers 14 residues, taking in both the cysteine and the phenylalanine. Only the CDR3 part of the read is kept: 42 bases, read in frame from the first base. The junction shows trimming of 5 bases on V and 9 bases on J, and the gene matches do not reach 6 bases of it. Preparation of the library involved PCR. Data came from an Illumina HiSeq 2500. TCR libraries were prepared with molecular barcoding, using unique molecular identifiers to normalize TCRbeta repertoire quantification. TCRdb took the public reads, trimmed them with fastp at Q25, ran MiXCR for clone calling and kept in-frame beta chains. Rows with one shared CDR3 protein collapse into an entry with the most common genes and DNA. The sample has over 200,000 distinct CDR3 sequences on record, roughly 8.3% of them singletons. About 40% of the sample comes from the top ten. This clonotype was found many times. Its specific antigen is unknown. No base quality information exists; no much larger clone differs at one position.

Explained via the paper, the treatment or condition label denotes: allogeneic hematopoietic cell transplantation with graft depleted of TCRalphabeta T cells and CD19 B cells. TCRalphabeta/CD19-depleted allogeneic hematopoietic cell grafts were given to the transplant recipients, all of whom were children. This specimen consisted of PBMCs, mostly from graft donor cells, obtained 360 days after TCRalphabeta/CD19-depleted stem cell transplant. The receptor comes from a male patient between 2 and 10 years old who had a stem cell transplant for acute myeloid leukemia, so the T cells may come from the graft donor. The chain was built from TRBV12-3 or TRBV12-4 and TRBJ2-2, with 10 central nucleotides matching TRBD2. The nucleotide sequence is TGTGCCAGCAGTCGGACTAGCGGAAGCCGGGAGCTGTTTTTT. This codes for CASSRTSGSRELFF.